A selection of T cell receptor beta chains follows, all from one sample in a study of OX40 agonist ivuxolimab in advanced cancers. Clones were read by immunoSEQ multiplex PCR, and TCRdb kept only the in-frame ones, dropping some. The data hold about 50,000 clones, with 85% to 90% observed a single time. This material consisted of CD4+ or CD8+ T cells sorted from blood, taken in a trial of the OX40 agonist ivuxolimab. The receptors stem from an adult with an advanced solid tumor such as melanoma, head and neck, liver or kidney cancer. CDR3s include the opening cysteine and the closing phenylalanine or tryptophan.

length: 12; J: TRBJ2-3; V: TRBV29-1; CDR3: CSVEEVTDTQYF
length: 15; J: TRBJ1-6; V: TRBV6-6; CDR3: CASSPGNRNNSPLHF
length: 14; J: TRBJ1-6; V: TRBV6-5; CDR3: CASRGGTYNSPLHF
length: 13; J: TRBJ1-1; V: TRBV10-3; CDR3: CAISEWGNTEAFF
length: 15; J: TRBJ2-1; V: TRBV6-1; CDR3: CASSELAGGYNEQFF
length: 14; J: TRBJ1-2; V: TRBV30; CDR3: CARHSGTLASGYTF
length: 11; J: TRBJ1-2; V: TRBV30; CDR3: CAGRGYYGYTF
length: 13; J: TRBJ1-1; V: TRBV6-5; CDR3: CASRTRGVTEAFF
length: 11; J: TRBJ2-7; V: TRBV20-1; CDR3: CSASDSYEQYF
length: 18; J: TRBJ2-6; V: TRBV11-2; CDR3: CASSPGRVTLSGANVLTF
length: 14; J: TRBJ1-5; V: TRBV11-2; CDR3: CASSPTGLGQPQHF
length: 15; J: TRBJ2-3; V: TRBV10-3; CDR3: CAISAGTGGADTQYF
length: 13; J: TRBJ1-5; V: TRBV6-5; CDR3: CASRRVSNQPQHF
length: 11; J: TRBJ2-5; V: TRBV14; CDR3: CASSLTETQYF
length: 14; J: TRBJ2-7; V: TRBV30; CDR3: CAWQSRSPVDEQYF
length: 14; J: TRBJ2-7; V: TRBV6-5; CDR3: CASSYRETAYEQYF
length: 15; J: TRBJ2-2; V: TRBV18; CDR3: CASSSDGANTGELFF
length: 13; J: TRBJ1-2; V: TRBV6-6; CDR3: CASSLTDNYGYTF
length: 11; J: TRBJ2-4; V: TRBV30; CDR3: CAWEDSFVFSF
length: 14; J: TRBJ2-7; V: TRBV28; CDR3: CASSPRAINREQYF
length: 11; J: TRBJ1-1; V: TRBV5-1; CDR3: CASSTNTEAFF
length: 14; J: TRBJ2-3; V: TRBV28; CDR3: CASSPAGGADTQYF
length: 15; J: TRBJ2-2; V: TRBV5-5; CDR3: CASSAGQGGTGELFF
length: 15; J: TRBJ1-2; V: TRBV29-1; CDR3: CSVDPQGATVYGYTF
length: 15; J: TRBJ2-1; V: TRBV7-2; CDR3: CASSLDRGPYNEQFF
length: 13; J: TRBJ1-1; V: TRBV5-1; CDR3: CASSFTANTEAFF
length: 15; J: TRBJ2-7; V: TRBV7-9; CDR3: CASSKGQGKGYEQYF
length: 14; J: TRBJ2-4; V: TRBV5-1; CDR3: CASTTTSGKNIQYF
length: 14; J: TRBJ1-2; V: TRBV7-6; CDR3: CASSLSVGTYGYTF
length: 14; J: .; V: TRBV9; CDR3: CASSARTGTYEQYF
length: 16; J: TRBJ2-7; V: TRBV7-2; CDR3: CASSSSPVDRVYEQYF
length: 15; J: TRBJ2-7; V: TRBV6-1; CDR3: CASRDRDRGSHEQYF
length: 15; J: TRBJ2-7; V: TRBV5-4; CDR3: CASSSSGTSRYEQYF
length: 16; J: TRBJ2-3; V: TRBV18; CDR3: CASSPKRQGVEDTQYF
length: 16; J: TRBJ2-2; V: TRBV28; CDR3: CASSLRGTGRTGELFF
length: 12; J: TRBJ1-1; V: TRBV6-5; CDR3: CASTSGVTEAFF
length: 15; J: TRBJ2-5; V: TRBV18; CDR3: CASSPKTSGQETQYF
length: 15; J: TRBJ1-2; V: TRBV4-3; CDR3: CASSQDAGTTYGYTF